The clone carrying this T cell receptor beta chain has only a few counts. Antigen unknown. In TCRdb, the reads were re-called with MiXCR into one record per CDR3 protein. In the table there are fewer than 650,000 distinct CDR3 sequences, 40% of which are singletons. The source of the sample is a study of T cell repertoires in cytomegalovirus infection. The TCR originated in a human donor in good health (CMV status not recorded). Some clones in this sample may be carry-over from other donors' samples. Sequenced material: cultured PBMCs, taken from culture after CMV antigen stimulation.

The chain's CDR3 is CASSQVQGFRSGYTF. In nucleotides, the CDR3 is TGCGCCAGCAGCCAAGTGCAAGGTTTTCGTAGCGGCTACACCTTC. The chain has TRBV4-1 and TRBJ1-2; D gene ambiguous. This CDR3 region has 15 residues. V was cut by 1 base and J by 8 bases, with 17 bases left in between. Germline loops: CDR1 MGHRA, CDR2 YSYEKL.